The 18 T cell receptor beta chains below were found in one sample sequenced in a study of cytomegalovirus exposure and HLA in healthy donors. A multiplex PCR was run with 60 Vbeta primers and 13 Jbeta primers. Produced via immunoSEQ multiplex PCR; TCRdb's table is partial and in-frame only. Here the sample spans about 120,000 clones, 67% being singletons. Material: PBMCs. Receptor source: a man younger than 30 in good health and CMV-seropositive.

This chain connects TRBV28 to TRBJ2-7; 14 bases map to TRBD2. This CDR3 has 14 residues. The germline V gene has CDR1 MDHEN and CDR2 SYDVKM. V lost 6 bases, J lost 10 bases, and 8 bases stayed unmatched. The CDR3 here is CASSSGTSGGHQYV. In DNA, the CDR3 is TGTGCCAGCAGCTCTGGGACTAGCGGGGGCCACCAGTACGTC.

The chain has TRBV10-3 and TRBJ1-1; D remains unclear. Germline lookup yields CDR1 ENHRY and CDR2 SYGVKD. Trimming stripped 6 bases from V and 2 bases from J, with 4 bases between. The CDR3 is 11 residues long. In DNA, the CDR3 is TGTGCCATCAGATCTAACACTGAAGCTTTCTTT. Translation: CAIRSNTEAFF.

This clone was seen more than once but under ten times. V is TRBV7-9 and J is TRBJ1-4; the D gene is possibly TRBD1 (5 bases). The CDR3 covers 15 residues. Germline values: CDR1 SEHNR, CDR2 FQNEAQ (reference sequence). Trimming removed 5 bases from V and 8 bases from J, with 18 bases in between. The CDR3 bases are TGTGCCAGCAGCCCAGGGACTTCCCAGACGGAAAAACTGTTTTTT. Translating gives CASSPGTSQTEKLFF.

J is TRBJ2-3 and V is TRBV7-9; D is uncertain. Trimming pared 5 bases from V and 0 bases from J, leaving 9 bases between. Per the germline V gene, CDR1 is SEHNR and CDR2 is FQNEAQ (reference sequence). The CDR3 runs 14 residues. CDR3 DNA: TGTGCCAGCAGCCCAAGGAGAAGCACAGATACGCAGTATTTT. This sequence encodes CASSPRRSTDTQYF.

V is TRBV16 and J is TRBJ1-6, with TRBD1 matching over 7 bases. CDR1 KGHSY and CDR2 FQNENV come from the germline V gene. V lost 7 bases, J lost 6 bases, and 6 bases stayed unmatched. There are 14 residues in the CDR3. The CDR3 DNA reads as TGTGCCAGCAAGACAGGGCTAACTAATTCACCCCTCCACTTT. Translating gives CASKTGLTNSPLHF.

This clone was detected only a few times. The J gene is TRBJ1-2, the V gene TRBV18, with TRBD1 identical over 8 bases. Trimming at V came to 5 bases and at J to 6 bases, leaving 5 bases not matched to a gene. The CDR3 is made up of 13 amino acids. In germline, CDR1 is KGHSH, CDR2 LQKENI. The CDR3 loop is CASSDRGSDGYTF. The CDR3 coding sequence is TGTGCCAGCTCAGACAGGGGATCGGATGGCTACACCTTC.

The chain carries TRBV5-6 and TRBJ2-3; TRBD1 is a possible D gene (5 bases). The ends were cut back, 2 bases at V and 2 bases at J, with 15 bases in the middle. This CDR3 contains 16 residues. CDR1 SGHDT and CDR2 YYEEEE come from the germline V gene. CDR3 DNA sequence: TGTGCCAGCAGCTTAGGGGCAGGGTGGGTCACAGATACGCAGTATTTT. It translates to CASSLGAGWVTDTQYF. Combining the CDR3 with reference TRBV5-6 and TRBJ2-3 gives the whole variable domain DAGVTQSPTHLIKTRGQQVTLRCSPKSGHDTVSWYQQALGQGPQFIFQYYEEEERQRGNFPDRFSGHQFPNYSSELNVNALLLGDSALYLCASSLGAGWVTDTQYFGPGTRLTVL.

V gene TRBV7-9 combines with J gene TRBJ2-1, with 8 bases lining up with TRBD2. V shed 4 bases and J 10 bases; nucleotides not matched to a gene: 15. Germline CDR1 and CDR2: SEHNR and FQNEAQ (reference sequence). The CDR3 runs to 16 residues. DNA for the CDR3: TGTGCCAGCAGCTCCGCACTACGGGGGGGCGGAGGAGAGCAGTTCTTC. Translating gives CASSSALRGGGGEQFF.

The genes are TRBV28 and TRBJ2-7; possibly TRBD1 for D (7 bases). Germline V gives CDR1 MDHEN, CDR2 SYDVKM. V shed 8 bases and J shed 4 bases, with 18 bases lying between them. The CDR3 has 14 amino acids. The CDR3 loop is CASWAGQPLYEQYF. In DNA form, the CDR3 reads TGTGCCAGCTGGGCGGGACAGCCTTTATACGAGCAGTACTTC.

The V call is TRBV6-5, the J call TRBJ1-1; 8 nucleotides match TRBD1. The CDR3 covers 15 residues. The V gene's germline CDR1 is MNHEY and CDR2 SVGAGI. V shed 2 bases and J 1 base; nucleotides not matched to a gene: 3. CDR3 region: CASSYPGTGNTEAFF. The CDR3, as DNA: TGTGCCAGCAGTTACCCTGGGACAGGGAACACTGAAGCTTTCTTT.

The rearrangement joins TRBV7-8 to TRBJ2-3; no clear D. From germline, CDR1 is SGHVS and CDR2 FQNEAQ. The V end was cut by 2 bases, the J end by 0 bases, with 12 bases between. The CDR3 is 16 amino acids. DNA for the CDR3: TGTGCCAGCAGCTTAAACGGCAGGTCTAGCACAGATACGCAGTATTTT. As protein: CASSLNGRSSTDTQYF.

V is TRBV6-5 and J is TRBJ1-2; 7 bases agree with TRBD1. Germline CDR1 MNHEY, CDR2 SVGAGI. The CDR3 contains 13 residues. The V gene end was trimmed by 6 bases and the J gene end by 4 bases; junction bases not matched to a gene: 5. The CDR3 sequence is CASRGQFSYGYTF. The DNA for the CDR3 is TGTGCCAGCAGGGGACAGTTCTCCTATGGCTACACCTTC.

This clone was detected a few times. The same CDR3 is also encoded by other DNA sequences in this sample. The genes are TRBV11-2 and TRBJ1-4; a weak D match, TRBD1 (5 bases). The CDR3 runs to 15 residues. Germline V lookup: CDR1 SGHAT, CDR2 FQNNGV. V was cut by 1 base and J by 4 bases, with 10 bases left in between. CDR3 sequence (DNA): TGTGCCAGCAGCTTAGGAGACAGAGATAATGAAAAACTGTTTTTT. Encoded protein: CASSLGDRDNEKLFF.

The CDR3 reads CASSLKEGGDTEAFF. The CDR3 region has the DNA TGTGCCAGCAGCTTAAAGGAGGGGGGGGACACTGAAGCTTTCTTT. V gene TRBV7-9 combines with J gene TRBJ1-1; TRBD1 is a possible D gene (6 bases). The germline V and J ends were trimmed by 2 bases and 3 bases, with 13 bases remaining between them. The CDR3 runs 15 residues. Germline V gene lookup returns CDR1 SEHNR and CDR2 FQNEAQ (reference sequence).

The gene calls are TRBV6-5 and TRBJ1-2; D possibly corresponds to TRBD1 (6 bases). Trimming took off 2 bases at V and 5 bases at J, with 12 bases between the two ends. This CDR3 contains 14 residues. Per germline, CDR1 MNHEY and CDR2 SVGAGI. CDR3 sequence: CASSYRSGEYGYTF. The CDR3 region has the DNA TGTGCCAGCAGTTACCGATCAGGGGAGTATGGCTACACCTTC.

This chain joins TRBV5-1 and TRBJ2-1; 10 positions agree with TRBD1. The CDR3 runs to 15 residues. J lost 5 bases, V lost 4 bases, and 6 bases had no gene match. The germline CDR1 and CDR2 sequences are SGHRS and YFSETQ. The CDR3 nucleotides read TGCGCCAGCAGCCTCCGGGACAGGGGTAACAATGAGCAGTTCTTC. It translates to CASSLRDRGNNEQFF. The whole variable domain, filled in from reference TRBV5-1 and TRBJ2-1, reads KAGVTQTPRYLIKTRGQQVTLSCSPISGHRSVSWYQQTPGQGLQFLFEYFSETQRNKGNFPGRFSGRQFSNSRSEMNVSTLELGDSALYLCASSLRDRGNNEQFFGPGTRLTVL.

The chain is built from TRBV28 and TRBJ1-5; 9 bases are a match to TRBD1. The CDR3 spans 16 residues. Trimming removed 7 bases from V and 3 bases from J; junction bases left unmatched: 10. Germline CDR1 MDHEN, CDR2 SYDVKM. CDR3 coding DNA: TGTGCCAGCAAACGGTGGACAGGGGAGGTCAATCAGCCCCAGCATTTT. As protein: CASKRWTGEVNQPQHF.

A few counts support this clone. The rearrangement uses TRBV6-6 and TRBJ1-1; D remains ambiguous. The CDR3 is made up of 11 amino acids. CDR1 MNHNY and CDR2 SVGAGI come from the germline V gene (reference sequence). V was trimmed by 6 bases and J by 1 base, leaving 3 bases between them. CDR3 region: CASSKNTEAFF. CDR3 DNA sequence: TGTGCCAGCAGCAAGAACACTGAAGCTTTCTTT.